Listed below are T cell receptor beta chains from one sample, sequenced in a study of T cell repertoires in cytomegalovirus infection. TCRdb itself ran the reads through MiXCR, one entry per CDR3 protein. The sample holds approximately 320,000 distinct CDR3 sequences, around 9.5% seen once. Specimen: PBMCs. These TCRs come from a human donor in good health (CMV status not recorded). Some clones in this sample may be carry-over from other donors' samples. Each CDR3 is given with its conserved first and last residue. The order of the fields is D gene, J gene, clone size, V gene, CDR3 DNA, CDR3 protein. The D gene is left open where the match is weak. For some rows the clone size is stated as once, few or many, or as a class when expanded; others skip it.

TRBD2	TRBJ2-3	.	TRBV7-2	TGTGCCAGCAGCTTGACTAGCGGGGTACACACAGATACGCAGTATTTT	CASSLTSGVHTDTQYF
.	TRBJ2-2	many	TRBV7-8	TGTGCCAGCTCTGGACGGTACACCGGGGAGCTGTTTTTT	CASSGRYTGELFF
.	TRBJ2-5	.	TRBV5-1	TGCGCCAGCACCTCAAGCTTCGCGGGTCAGGAGACCCAGTACTTC	CASTSSFAGQETQYF
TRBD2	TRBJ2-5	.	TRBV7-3	TGTGCCAGCACGGGTAACATAGCGGGAGGGAGCCAGTACTTC	CASTGNIAGGSQYF
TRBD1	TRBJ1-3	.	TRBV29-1	TGCAGCGCCAGGAGAGACAGGGAAGACACCATATATTTT	CSARRDREDTIYF
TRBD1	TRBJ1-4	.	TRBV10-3	TGTGCCATCAGTCGGACAGGAATAACAAATGAAAAACTGTTTTTT	CAISRTGITNEKLFF
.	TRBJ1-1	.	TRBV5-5	TGTGCCAGCAGCTTGGGAGGGGGAGAGAACACTGAAGCTTTCTTT	CASSLGGGENTEAFF
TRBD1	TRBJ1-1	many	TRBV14	TGTGCCAGCAGCCAAACCGGACAGGGGAAAAACACTGAAGCTTTCTTT	CASSQTGQGKNTEAFF
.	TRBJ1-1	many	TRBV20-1	TGCAGTGCTAGAGAGGGGGCTGAAGCTTTCTTT	CSAREGAEAFF
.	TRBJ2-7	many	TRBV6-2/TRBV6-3	TGTGCCAGCAGTTCGAGATTCTACGAGCAGTACTTC	CASSSRFYEQYF
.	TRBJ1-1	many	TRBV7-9	TGTGCCAGCAGCTTAGATGGGAAGGGCACTGAAGCTTTCTTT	CASSLDGKGTEAFF
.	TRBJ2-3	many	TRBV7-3	TGTGCCAGCAGCCCCAGGTGGTCCACAGATACGCAGTATTTT	CASSPRWSTDTQYF
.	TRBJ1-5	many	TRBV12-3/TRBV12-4	TGTGCCAGCCGCCTTTCCGGACGTTATAGCAATCAGCCCCAGCATTTT	CASRLSGRYSNQPQHF
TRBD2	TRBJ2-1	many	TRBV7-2	TGTGCCAGCAGCCATCTAGCGGGACTCTCCTACAATGAGCAGTTCTTC	CASSHLAGLSYNEQFF
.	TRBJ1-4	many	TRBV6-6	TGTGCCAGCAGCCCTCAGGGTTGGCCGTCTCCTAATGAAAAACTGTTTTTT	CASSPQGWPSPNEKLFF
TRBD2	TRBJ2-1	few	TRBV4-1	TGCGCCAGCAGCCAACACAGACTAGCGGGAGAGTTCAATGAGCAGTTCTTC	CASSQHRLAGEFNEQFF